Listed below are T cell receptor beta chains from one sample, sequenced in a study of T-cell reconstitution after alpha-beta-depleted transplantation in children. TCRdb re-derived calls from the PCR reads in MiXCR, one entry per CDR3 protein. The table has around 960,000 distinct CDR3 sequences, 25% to 30% seen once. The sequencing here drew on PBMCs, mostly from graft donor cells, taken 360 days after TCRalphabeta/CD19-depleted stem cell transplant. The receptors were gathered from a boy younger than two who had a stem cell transplant for SCID, so the T cells may come from the graft donor. CDR3s include the opening cysteine and the closing phenylalanine or tryptophan. D genes are given only for firm matches. Only part of the rows carry a size: once, few, many, or a class if the clone is expanded.

clone size	J gene	V gene	D gene	CDR3 protein	CDR3 DNA
.	TRBJ2-1	TRBV3-1	.	CASNLGAHGWDEQFF	TGTGCCAGCAATTTGGGGGCCCATGGGTGGGATGAGCAGTTCTTC
many	TRBJ2-1	TRBV9	TRBD2	CASSEREAYNEQFF	TGTGCCAGCAGCGAGCGGGAGGCCTACAATGAGCAGTTCTTC
few	TRBJ1-5	TRBV6-1	TRBD1	CASSQTTGASGPQHF	TGTGCCAGCAGTCAAACCACAGGGGCCTCCGGGCCCCAGCATTTT
few	TRBJ2-1	TRBV2	TRBD1	CAGAGQGSYNEQFF	TGTGCCGGGGCTGGACAGGGGTCCTACAATGAGCAGTTCTTC
.	TRBJ2-7	TRBV5-1	.	CASSFTPGRDTYEQYF	TGCGCCAGCAGCTTTACGCCCGGCAGGGATACCTACGAGCAGTACTTC
few	TRBJ1-2	TRBV29-1	TRBD1	CSVRRGRQGNYGYTF	TGCAGCGTAAGGCGGGGCAGACAGGGGAACTATGGCTACACCTTC
.	TRBJ2-5	TRBV9	TRBD1	CASSALTGGQETQYF	TGTGCCAGCAGCGCCCTGACAGGGGGCCAAGAGACCCAGTACTTC
.	TRBJ2-2	TRBV3-1	.	CASCGQIGGELFF	TGTGCCAGCTGCGGGCAGATCGGCGGGGAGCTGTTTTTT
.	TRBJ2-3	TRBV20-1	TRBD1	CSARNQGARTDTQYF	TGCAGTGCTAGAAACCAGGGGGCGCGGACAGATACGCAGTATTTT
few	TRBJ1-3	TRBV12-3/TRBV12-4	.	CASSQFPTVSSGNTIYF	TGTGCCAGCAGCCAATTCCCGACAGTGAGCTCTGGAAACACCATATATTTT
.	TRBJ2-7	TRBV20-1	.	CSAPDRNLTYEQYF	TGCAGTGCCCCTGACAGGAACCTTACCTACGAGCAGTACTTC
.	TRBJ1-5	TRBV11-2	.	CASSLLGINQPQHF	TGTGCCAGCAGCTTACTGGGAATTAATCAGCCCCAGCATTTT
few	TRBJ2-3	TRBV12-3/TRBV12-4	TRBD1	CASSQSGTGTYTQYF	TGTGCCAGCAGCCAAAGCGGGACAGGGACCTATACGCAGTATTTT
few	TRBJ2-1	TRBV25-1	TRBD2	CASSEWGSGEFNEQFF	TGTGCCAGCAGTGAATGGGGTAGCGGGGAGTTTAATGAGCAGTTCTTC
.	TRBJ2-5	TRBV13	TRBD2	CASSLLASGGQETQYF	TGTGCCAGCAGCTTACTAGCTAGCGGGGGCCAGGAGACCCAGTACTTC
.	TRBJ1-3	TRBV5-1	TRBD1	CASSLVLGQSSGNTIYF	TGCGCCAGCAGCTTGGTTCTGGGACAGTCCTCTGGAAACACCATATATTTT
.	TRBJ2-5	TRBV20-1	TRBD2	CSARVGLAGVRETQYF	TGCAGTGCTAGAGTGGGACTAGCGGGGGTGAGAGAGACCCAGTACTTC